These T cell receptor beta chains were read from a single sample in a study of cytomegalovirus exposure and HLA in healthy donors. Sequenced by immunoSEQ multiplex PCR; TCRdb stores in-frame clones only, minus some. This table holds around 190,000 clones, roughly nine tenths found once. The sequencing sample was made of PBMCs. The receptors here all came from a boy aged 2 to 9 in good health and CMV-seronegative. CDR3s leave out the opening cysteine and the closing phenylalanine or tryptophan.

>TRBJ2-2|TRBV28
ASSLERSTGELF
>TRBJ2-3|TRBV5-8
ASSLGTGVSTDTQY
>TRBJ2-2|TRBV18
ASSPQGAYTGELF
>TRBJ2-6|TRBV5-4
AGSPGDASGFGGANVLT
>TRBJ1-4|TRBV18
ASSPNSGVEKLF
>TRBJ2-3|TRBV7-9
ASSLLAGGFTDTQY
>TRBJ2-2|TRBV6-5
ASSYGSGTGELF
>TRBJ1-2|TRBV6-5
ASSYAGTGTNYGYT
>TRBJ1-2|TRBV6-5
ASSPSANYGYT
>TRBJ1-2|TRBV6-1
ASSNPDRVSGYT
>TRBJ2-7|TRBV5-1
ASSLTTSGLGGEQY
>TRBJ2-2|TRBV28
ASVLSGGGRAAGELF
>TRBJ1-1|TRBV27
ASSLQGNTEAF
>TRBJ2-3|TRBV7-9
ASSMGGGPTDTQY
>TRBJ1-5|TRBV6-5
ASSYSYSSPAQH
>-|TRBV5-1
ASSSTGTGPARVYEQY
>TRBJ2-3|TRBV5-4
AGSLGLAVTDTQY
>TRBJ2-7|TRBV13
ASSFRVELYEQY
>TRBJ2-2|TRBV4-2
ASSQVSGGGELF
>TRBJ1-1|TRBV7-2
ASSLGAGQITEAF
>TRBJ2-3|TRBV18
ASSQTGGDTQY
>TRBJ2-7|TRBV9
ASSAGLAGNPSYEQY
>TRBJ2-3|TRBV9
ASSVGLAGGSTDTQY
>TRBJ1-1|TRBV2
ASRASTGTENTEAF
>TRBJ1-4|TRBV28
ASSLAGEWEKLF
>TRBJ2-2|TRBV5-1
ASSFGGPNTGELF
>TRBJ2-7|TRBV5-1
ASSLGQGFYEQY
>TRBJ1-5|TRBV2
ASSASGGNQPQH
>TRBJ1-6|TRBV5-5
ASSPGSVQNSPLH
>TRBJ2-7|TRBV7-9
SSSPSSSEQY
>TRBJ2-5|TRBV7-9
ASSSIAGGDQETQY
>TRBJ2-3|TRBV28
ASSIGQGPDTQY
>TRBJ1-1|TRBV6-5
ASSVMAQVNTEAF
>TRBJ2-7|TRBV6-1
ASSELGLRAYKQY
>TRBJ2-1|TRBV19
ASSMGQGYNEQF
>-|TRBV29-1
SVAGLAESYEQY
>TRBJ2-1|TRBV11-3
ASSGGTTYNEQF
>TRBJ1-1|TRBV11-3
ASSLGRYAEAF
>TRBJ2-1|TRBV5-1
ASSLDRLSSYNEQF
>TRBJ1-6|TRBV5-1
ASSPQGGSPLH
>TRBJ1-2|TRBV25-1
ASSDPVSGARNGYT
>TRBJ2-7|TRBV28
ASSPSNAGGNYEQY
>TRBJ1-6|TRBV5-1
ASSLGANNSPLH
>TRBJ1-2|TRBV29-1
SALEGAGGYT
>TRBJ1-4|TRBV19
ASDPRGTNEKLF
>TRBJ2-5|TRBV11-2
ASSQGDSNSETQY
>TRBJ2-1|TRBV27
ASSLSRGQGYNEQF
>TRBJ1-1|TRBV30
AWSLLNEAF
>TRBJ2-5|TRBV5-4
ASSPGTLVGETQY
>TRBJ2-5|TRBV2
ASRWDRYQETQY
>TRBJ2-7|TRBV7-6
ASSLASLAGGAFYEQY
>TRBJ2-3|TRBV30
AWRYTGPTDTQY
>TRBJ2-3|TRBV6-4
ASSQQGVPSDTQY
>TRBJ2-1|TRBV27
ASSPQRGEQF
>TRBJ1-5|TRBV6-6
ASSYSPQGNQPQH
>TRBJ2-1|TRBV29-1
SVVAGGPKISYNEQF
>TRBJ2-5|TRBV28
ASSSPQETQY